This TCR beta chain was retrieved from a study of T cells in localized non-small cell lung cancer. TCRdb keeps only in-frame clones here, not all; method: immunoSEQ multiplex PCR. The repertoire has 28,000 or so clones, over 80% of them found once; the top ten carry roughly 6.8%. Overall study findings and caveats: With higher T cell density in blood came longer overall survival.

For this clone: Its antigen is not known.

CDR3 size: 13 residues. The V and J ends lost 2 bases and 5 bases respectively, with 7 bases between them. Germline assignment: CDR1 SNHLY and CDR2 FYNNEI. The TCR was taken from a male donor at least 60 years old with stage I lung adenocarcinoma. This sequence joins TRBV2 and TRBJ1-5; D perhaps matches TRBD1 (5 bases). Sample: peripheral blood, taken before any cancer treatment. CDR3 sequence: CASSETRDQPQHF. As DNA, the CDR3 is TGTGCCAGCAGTGAAACCAGGGATCAGCCCCAGCATTTT.